The rows below give T cell receptor beta chains drawn from one sample of a study of T-cell memory formation after mild COVID-19. TCRdb re-derived calls from the 5' RACE reads in MiXCR, one entry per CDR3 protein. The table has hundreds of thousands of distinct CDR3 sequences, 15% to 20% seen once; the top ten hold around a fifth. The sequenced sample was PBMCs or a T cell subset sorted from them (not recorded which). The receptors here all came from a man in his late teens or twenties who had mild COVID-19 (a few samples of this study predate the infection). Cell type and time point are not known. CDR3s include the opening cysteine and the closing phenylalanine or tryptophan. The D gene is left open where the match is weak. Clone size is stated in some rows and not others, as once, few, many or a class when expanded.

TRBJ2-1 TRBD2 15 TRBV7-9 . TGTGCCAGCAGCTTTGTAGCGGGGGCCCACAATGAGCAGTTCTTC CASSFVAGAHNEQFF
TRBJ1-1 . 15 TRBV4-2 few TGTGCCAGCACCCGTGAGGGCCAATGGTACACTGAAGCTTTCTTT CASTREGQWYTEAFF
TRBJ1-5 . 14 TRBV20-1 . TGCAGTGTAAGTGGCAGAGGGTTTAATCAGCCCCAGCATTTT CSVSGRGFNQPQHF
TRBJ2-1 TRBD1 14 TRBV20-1 . TGCAGTGCTAGATCGAGGGGGCTATACAATGAGCAGTTCTTC CSARSRGLYNEQFF
TRBJ2-3 TRBD2 14 TRBV27 . TGTGCCAGCAGAGAGCTAGCGGGGGGAGATACGCAGTATTTT CASRELAGGDTQYF
TRBJ1-5 TRBD1 14 TRBV12-3/TRBV12-4 few TGTGCCAGCATGGAGGGACAGGGGGTTCAGCCCCAGCATTTT CASMEGQGVQPQHF
TRBJ2-7 . 16 TRBV4-1 . TGCGCCAGCAGCCAAGCCCCCGGACAAAAGACCTACGAGCAGTACTTC CASSQAPGQKTYEQYF
TRBJ1-5 . 15 TRBV12-3/TRBV12-4 few TGTGCCAGCAGCCCAGCTTGGGGACGCAATCAGCCCCAGCATTTT CASSPAWGRNQPQHF
TRBJ2-3 TRBD2 16 TRBV7-2 . TGTGCCAGCAGCCTATTAGCGGGGGCTAGCACAGATACGCAGTATTTT CASSLLAGASTDTQYF
TRBJ1-1 . 16 TRBV7-9 . TGTGCCAGCAGCTTAGGCTTTGAGGGTGTTGGCACTGAAGCTTTCTTT CASSLGFEGVGTEAFF
TRBJ2-5 TRBD2 15 TRBV6-2/TRBV6-3 . TGTGCCAGCACCACTCCCTTGGGACTAGGGGAGACCCAGTACTTC CASTTPLGLGETQYF
TRBJ1-1 . 12 TRBV25-1 . TGTGCCAGCAGTGATCTGAGAAATGAAGCTTTCTTT CASSDLRNEAFF
TRBJ2-1 . 11 TRBV7-8 . TGTGCCAGCAGCCCGGGGACCGAGCAGTTCTTC CASSPGTEQFF
TRBJ1-5 . 14 TRBV3-1 . TGTGCCAGCAGCCCGGACGCCCACAATCAGCCCCAGCATTTT CASSPDAHNQPQHF